The 24 T cell receptor beta chains below were found in one sample sequenced in a study of identical twins. Each CDR3 protein gets one entry after TCRdb re-called the 5' RACE reads with MiXCR. This sample has 450,000 or so distinct CDR3 sequences, with 24% found just once. The data were also submitted as part of a second study, on T cells expressing NK-cell markers.

Sequences were obtained from CD4+ T cells sorted from blood. All receptors derive from a young woman in good health.

The chain joins TRBV10-3 to TRBJ2-5, with a tentative D call TRBD2 (6 bases). CDR1 and CDR2 from the germline V gene are ENHRY and SYGVKD. Trimming pared 7 bases from V and 5 bases from J, leaving 17 bases between. CDR3 length: 14 amino acids. This chain's CDR3 is CAIMNPIRGETQYF. The CDR3 coding sequence is TGTGCCATCATGAATCCGATTCGGGGGGAGACCCAGTACTTC.

The CDR3 DNA follows: TGTGCCATCAGTGAGTCGGACATCCGCACAGATACGCAGTATTTT. Translating it yields CAISESDIRTDTQYF. The chain combines TRBV10-3 with TRBJ2-3; D is possibly TRBD1 (5 bases). CDR1 and CDR2 (germline): ENHRY, SYGVKD. Deletions cut 0 bases from V and 1 base from J, with 8 bases between. This CDR3 comprises 15 residues.

This clonotype was detected only a few times. The rearrangement links TRBV12-3 or TRBV12-4 to TRBJ1-3; 10 bases match TRBD1. J lost 2 bases, V lost 5 bases, and 9 bases had no gene match. The CDR3 loop spans 17 amino acids. The CDR3 is CASSPPRQGAPGNTIYF. The CDR3 DNA reads as TGTGCCAGCAGTCCTCCGAGACAGGGGGCTCCTGGAAACACCATATATTTT.

This clonotype was counted a few times. V usage is TRBV29-1 and J usage is TRBJ2-2; 11 nucleotides line up with TRBD2. Germline CDR1 is SQVTM and CDR2 is ANQGSEA. This CDR3 has 15 residues. Trimming at V came to 7 bases and at J to 2 bases, leaving 6 bases not matched to a gene. In DNA form, the CDR3 reads TGCAGCGCTACCACTAGCGGGAGCAACACCGGGGAGCTGTTTTTT. Amino acid sequence: CSATTSGSNTGELFF.

The CDR3: CASSQEDRNEQYF. DNA for the CDR3: TGTGCCAGCAGCCAAGAGGATAGGAACGAGCAGTACTTC. This chain links TRBV4-2 with TRBJ2-7, with unresolved D. The CDR3 covers 13 residues. The germline V gene has CDR1 LGHNA and CDR2 YNFKEQ. Trimming removed 0 bases at V and 5 bases at J, with 8 bases between.

The chain combines TRBV20-1 with TRBJ2-7; D tentatively reads TRBD1 or TRBD2 (5 bases each). Per the germline V gene, CDR1 is DFQATT and CDR2 is SNEGSKA (reference sequence). V lost 5 bases and J lost 0, with 14 bases in between. This CDR3 region has 14 residues. CDR3 protein: CSADPGPASYEQYF. The CDR3 bases are TGCAGTGCTGACCCGGGGCCCGCCTCCTACGAGCAGTACTTC.

Only a few counts were recorded for this clonotype. The rearrangement uses TRBV20-1 and TRBJ1-2; 7 bases are shared with TRBD1. The CDR3 spans 13 residues. The V and J ends lost 4 bases and 2 bases, in that order; junction bases with no gene match: 4. Germline V gene lookup returns CDR1 DFQATT and CDR2 SNEGSKA (reference sequence). CDR3 sequence (DNA): TGCAGTGCTACGACAGGGATCAACTATGGCTACACCTTC. Its translation: CSATTGINYGYTF.

This clonotype was seen more than once but under ten times. V gene TRBV9 combines with J gene TRBJ2-1; maybe TRBD2 (5 bases). V was cut by 0 bases and J by 2 bases, with 12 bases left in between. CDR1 SGDLS and CDR2 YYNGEE come from the germline V gene. The CDR3 extends over 16 amino acids. The CDR3 sequence is CASSVGGRGTYNEQFF. CDR3 coding DNA: TGTGCCAGCAGCGTAGGCGGGCGCGGAACCTACAATGAGCAGTTCTTC.

The chain recombines TRBV9 with TRBJ2-1, with unresolved D. The CDR3 has 13 amino acids. Germline lookup yields CDR1 SGDLS and CDR2 YYNGEE. V shed 0 bases and J shed 4 bases, with 5 bases lying between them. Written as DNA, the CDR3 is TGTGCCAGCAGCGTAGACCATTACAATGAGCAGTTCTTC. It encodes CASSVDHYNEQFF.

The chain employs TRBV5-1 and TRBJ1-1; D uncertain. Germline CDR1 is SGHRS and CDR2 is YFSETQ. The CDR3 covers 15 residues. V lost 0 bases and J lost 0, with 9 bases in between. Here the CDR3 DNA reads TGCGCCAGCAGCTTGGACGGCGCAATGAACACTGAAGCTTTCTTT. Encoded protein: CASSLDGAMNTEAFF.

J is TRBJ2-1 and V is TRBV6-1, with D maybe TRBD2 (6 bases). Trimming took off 8 bases at V and 9 bases at J, with 17 bases between the two ends. This CDR3 spans 13 amino acids. Germline CDR1 MNHNS, CDR2 SASEGT. CDR3 sequence reads: CASVEQTGSEQFF. In DNA form, the CDR3 reads TGTGCCAGCGTGGAGCAGACCGGGAGTGAGCAGTTCTTC.

The chain employs TRBV20-1 and TRBJ2-7, with D tentatively TRBD2 (6 bases). Deletions cut 3 bases from V and 5 bases from J, with 17 bases between. Germline-derived CDR1 and CDR2 are DFQATT and SNEGSKA (reference sequence). The CDR3 extends over 14 amino acids. The CDR3 DNA reads TGCAGTGCTAGGGGGGGTAGCAGCGGCGACGAGCAGTACTTC. Translation gives CSARGGSSGDEQYF.

The chain is built from TRBV3-1 and TRBJ2-7, with D unclear. Germline CDR1 and CDR2: LGHDT and YNNKEL (reference sequence). This CDR3 region has 11 residues. V dropped 3 bases and J dropped 5 bases, with 5 bases sitting between them. CDR3 residues: CASSQGNEQYF. CDR3 nucleotides: TGTGCCAGCAGCCAGGGAAACGAGCAGTACTTC.

The V call is TRBV5-1, the J call TRBJ2-5, with D unresolved. The CDR3 length is 15 residues. Germline V gene data show CDR1 as SGHRS and CDR2 as YFSETQ. V lost 0 bases and J 2 bases, leaving 11 bases between the germline ends. In nucleotides, the CDR3 is TGCGCCAGCAGCTTGGGACTCTCATTTCAAGAGACCCAGTACTTC. Translating gives CASSLGLSFQETQYF.

The V and J genes are TRBV6-1 and TRBJ2-7; D ambiguous. Trimming left V 6 bases short and J 3 bases short, with 12 bases between. This CDR3 is 13 amino acids long. Germline CDR1 MNHNS, CDR2 SASEGT. DNA of the CDR3: TGTGCCAGCAGCCCCAGGAAAGACTACGAGCAGTACTTC. The encoded protein is CASSPRKDYEQYF.

Here the CDR3 DNA reads TGTGCCAGCAGCTCCCAGCACAGTGGCGAGCAGTACTTC. The encoded protein is CASSSQHSGEQYF. The gene calls are TRBV7-7 and TRBJ2-7; D gene uncertain. Germline CDR1 is SSHAT and CDR2 is FNYEAQ (reference sequence). Trimming removed 4 bases from V and 6 bases from J, with 13 bases in between. This CDR3 has 13 amino acids.

V is TRBV25-1 and J is TRBJ1-2, with 7 bases aligning to TRBD1. With V trimmed by 5 bases and J by 2 bases, 5 bases remained unmatched. This CDR3 spans 14 amino acids. Germline assignment: CDR1 MGHDK and CDR2 SYGVNS. DNA for the CDR3: TGTGCCAGCAGTCCTCAGACAGGGAACTATGGCTACACCTTC. Amino acid sequence: CASSPQTGNYGYTF.

This clonotype has just a few counts. The CDR3 DNA reads TGTGCCAGCAGTTTACTTACAGGGAGGACTGAAGCTTTCTTT. Translation: CASSLLTGRTEAFF. The chain is built from TRBV28 and TRBJ1-1; D is perhaps TRBD1 (6 bases). V lost 2 bases and J lost 5, with 12 bases in between. This CDR3 spans 14 amino acids. Germline values: CDR1 MDHEN, CDR2 SYDVKM. Combining the CDR3 with reference TRBV28 and TRBJ1-1 gives the whole variable domain DVKVTQSSRYLVKRTGEKVFLECVQDMDHENMFWYRQDPGLGLRLIYFSYDVKMKEKGDIPEGYSVSREKKERFSLILESASTNQTSMYLCASSLLTGRTEAFFGQGTRLTVV.

A few counts support this clonotype. V usage is TRBV7-3 and J usage is TRBJ1-1; no reliable D call. Germline V gene data show CDR1 as SGHTA and CDR2 as FQGTGA. This CDR3 is 13 amino acids long. V shed 5 bases and J shed 1 base, with 8 bases lying between them. The CDR3 protein is CASSRLWNTEAFF. In nucleotides, the CDR3 is TGTGCCAGCAGCCGACTTTGGAACACTGAAGCTTTCTTT.

The chain has TRBV29-1 and TRBJ2-7; D gene ambiguous. The CDR3 sequence is 13 residues long. CDR1 and CDR2 (germline): SQVTM, ANQGSEA. V was cut by 6 bases and J by 2 bases, with 14 bases left in between. The CDR3 nucleotides are TGCAGCGTCGAACCGGACGGAACCTACGAGCAGTACTTC. Its protein product is CSVEPDGTYEQYF.

This clonotype was seen more than once but under ten times. The genes are TRBV12-3 or TRBV12-4 and TRBJ1-2, with a tentative D call TRBD1 (5 bases). The length of the CDR3 is 13 residues. Trimming took off 6 bases at V and 6 bases at J, with 14 bases between the two ends. The CDR3 region has the DNA TGTGCCAGCAGCCCCCAGGGACCCCATGGCTACACCTTC. This gives the protein CASSPQGPHGYTF.

The CDR3 DNA sequence: TGTGCCAGCAGCTTGGACAGGGCTGAGGAGACCCAGTACTTC. Its protein is CASSLDRAEETQYF. This sequence joins TRBV5-6 and TRBJ2-5, with D possibly TRBD1 on 6 matching bases. The CDR3 loop spans 14 amino acids. Deletions cut 0 bases from V and 5 bases from J, with 11 bases between. Germline values: CDR1 SGHDT, CDR2 YYEEEE.

There are a few counts of this clonotype. V gene TRBV6-2 or TRBV6-3 combines with J gene TRBJ2-1; the D gene is possibly TRBD2 (6 bases). Trimming shortened V by 4 bases and J by 14 bases, and 18 bases separated the two germline ends. Germline-derived CDR1 and CDR2 are MNHEY and SVGEGT. CDR3 length equals 13 residues. CDR3 protein: CASSSPTRGREFF. CDR3 bases: TGTGCCAGCAGTTCCCCGACTAGGGGCCGGGAGTTCTTC.

This clonotype has only a few counts. The chain recombines TRBV5-1 with TRBJ1-2; TRBD1 agrees at 7 bases. The germline CDR1 and CDR2 sequences are SGHRS and YFSETQ. V was pared by 4 bases and J by 6 bases, with 9 bases of the junction left unmatched. The CDR3 totals 14 residues. The DNA of the CDR3 is TGCGCCAGCAGCCCGGAGCCAGGGGGTCATGGCTACACCTTC. It specifies CASSPEPGGHGYTF.